The 10 T cell receptor beta chains below were found in one sample sequenced in a study of tumor and adjacent non-tumor tissue in lung cancer. Three rounds of nested PCR, following a modified ARM-PCR protocol, produced the TCRbeta library. TCRdb analysed the multiplex PCR reads with MiXCR anew, one entry per CDR3 protein. The sample contains almost 75,000 distinct CDR3 sequences, approximately 71% of which appear only once. This sample's RNA came from whole unsorted tissue. The normal lung tissue was taken more than 3 cm from the tumor edge. Sequenced: distant non-tumor lung tissue. The origin of the receptors is a woman aged 45-65 years with non-small cell lung cancer.

The V and J genes are TRBV28 and TRBJ1-1; D remains unclear. V shed 7 bases and J shed 8 bases, with 11 bases lying between them. Germline V gene sequence: CDR1 MDHEN, CDR2 SYDVKM. This CDR3 is built from 11 residues. CDR3 sequence: CASKGAVEAFF. DNA for the CDR3: TGTGCCAGCAAGGGCGCGGTAGAAGCTTTCTTT.

As for this clonotype: The CDR3 ends on some other residue instead of the conserved phenylalanine or tryptophan, so this is likely a read error. The V call is TRBV4-1, the J call TRBJ1-1, with D perhaps TRBD1 (6 bases). The germline CDR1 and CDR2 sequences are MGHRA and YSYEKL. This CDR3 is built from 16 residues. The CDR3 is CVSSQDRYRANTEAFL. The CDR3 region has the DNA TGCGTCAGCAGCCAAGATCGTTACAGGGCGAACACCGAAGCTTTCCTT.

This sequence joins TRBV6-5 and TRBJ2-1, with no clear D. CDR1 and CDR2 from the germline V gene are MNHEY and SVGAGI. The CDR3 covers 14 residues. Trimming removed 3 bases at V and 3 bases at J, with 9 bases between. CDR3 protein: CASSYTCDYNEQFF. Written as DNA, the CDR3 is TGTGCCAGCAGTTATACTTGTGACTACAATGAGCAGTTCTTC.

Regarding this clonotype: A read error may produce the germline difference seen at one junction end. The chain is built from TRBV7-8 and TRBJ2-1, with D perhaps matching TRBD2 (6 bases). Germline lookup yields CDR1 SGHVS and CDR2 FQNEAQ. The CDR3 runs 16 residues. The DNA for the CDR3 is TGTGCCTGCAGCTTAGCGGCTAGCATGGTAGTACATGAGCAGTTATTC. This sequence encodes CACSLAASMVVHEQLF.

This clonotype was observed a few times. This may be a read error: a much more frequent sequence differs by one nucleotide. The chain links TRBV4-1 to TRBJ2-7, with unresolved D. The length of the CDR3 is 16 residues. In germline, CDR1 is MGHRA, CDR2 YSYEKL. V was shortened by 3 bases and J by 0 bases, with 15 bases between the two germline ends. The CDR3: CASSQDGRSGSYEQYF. In DNA, the CDR3 is TGCGCCAGCAGCCAGGATGGCAGGTCTGGCTCCTACGAGCAGTACTTC.

Worth noting for this clonotype: A read error may account for a junction end that differs from germline. The chain has TRBV4-1 and TRBJ1-1; D might be TRBD1 (5 bases). The CDR3 has 16 residues. CDR1 is MGHRA, CDR2 YSYEKL, per germline. The CDR3: CANSQDRYGANTEALF. CDR3 coding DNA: TGCGCCAACAGCCAAGATCGTTACGGGGCGAACACTGAAGCTCTCTTT.

As to this clonotype: An end of the junction does not agree with germline; a read error may underlie this. The gene calls are TRBV28 and TRBJ2-7, with TRBD2 matching 7 bases. The CDR3 length is 15 residues. The germline CDR1 and CDR2 sequences are MDHEN and SYDVKM. CDR3 region: CASSLAGVSSFEQYF. CDR3 coding DNA: TGTGCCAGCAGTTTAGCGGGGGTCAGCTCCTTCGAGCAGTACTTC.

V gene TRBV10-3 combines with J gene TRBJ1-1, with 10 bases aligning to TRBD1. The CDR3 loop spans 14 amino acids. Germline CDR1 is ENHRY and CDR2 is SYGVKD. Trimming at V came to 10 bases and at J to 4 bases, leaving 9 bases not matched to a gene. In DNA form, the CDR3 reads TGTGCCACCCGAGACAGGGGGCTAATCACTGAAGCTTTCTTT. Protein: CATRDRGLITEAFF.

The chain is built from TRBV20-1 and TRBJ2-7; 9 nucleotides line up with TRBD2. The germline CDR1 and CDR2 sequences are DFQATT and SNEGSKA (reference sequence). This CDR3 has 16 residues. CDR3 coding DNA: TGCAGCGCTCAGGGGCTAGCGGGAATTAGCTCCTACGAGCAGTACTTC. It is translated as CSAQGLAGISSYEQYF.

A word on this clonotype: With a much larger clone just one base away, this may be a read error. The chain employs TRBV4-1 and TRBJ2-1; 8 nucleotides match TRBD2. There are 16 residues in the CDR3. Germline values: CDR1 MGHRA, CDR2 YSYEKL. CDR3 nucleotide sequence: TGCGCCAGCAGCCAAATAAAGCGGGAGTATTACAATAAGCAGTTCTTC. Protein sequence: CASSQIKREYYNKQFF.